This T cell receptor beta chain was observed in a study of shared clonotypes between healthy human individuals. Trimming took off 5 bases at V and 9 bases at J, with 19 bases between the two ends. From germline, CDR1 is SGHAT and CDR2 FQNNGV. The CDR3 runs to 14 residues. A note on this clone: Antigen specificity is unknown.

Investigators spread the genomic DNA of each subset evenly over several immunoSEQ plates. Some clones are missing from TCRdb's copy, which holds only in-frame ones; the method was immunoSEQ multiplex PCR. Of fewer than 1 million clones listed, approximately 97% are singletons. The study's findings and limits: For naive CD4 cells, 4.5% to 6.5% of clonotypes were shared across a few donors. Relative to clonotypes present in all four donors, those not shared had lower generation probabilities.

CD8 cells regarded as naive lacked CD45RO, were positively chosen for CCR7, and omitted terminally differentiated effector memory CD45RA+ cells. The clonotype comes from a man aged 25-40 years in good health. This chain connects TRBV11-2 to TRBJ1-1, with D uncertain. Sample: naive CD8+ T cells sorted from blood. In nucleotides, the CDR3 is TGTGCCAGCAGCCCATGGGCAGACACACTGAAAGCTTTCTTT. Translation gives CASSPWADTLKAFF.